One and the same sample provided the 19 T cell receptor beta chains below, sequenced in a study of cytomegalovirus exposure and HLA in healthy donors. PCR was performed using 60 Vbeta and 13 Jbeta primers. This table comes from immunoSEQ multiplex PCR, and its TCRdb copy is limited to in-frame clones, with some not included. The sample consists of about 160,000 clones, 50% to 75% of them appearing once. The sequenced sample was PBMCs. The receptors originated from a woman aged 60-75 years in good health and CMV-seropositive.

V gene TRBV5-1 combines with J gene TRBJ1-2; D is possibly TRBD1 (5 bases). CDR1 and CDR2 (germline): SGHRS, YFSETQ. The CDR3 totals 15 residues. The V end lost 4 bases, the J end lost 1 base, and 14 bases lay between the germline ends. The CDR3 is CASSKGQDLNYGYTF. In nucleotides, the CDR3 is TGCGCCAGCAGCAAAGGACAAGACCTTAACTATGGCTACACCTTC.

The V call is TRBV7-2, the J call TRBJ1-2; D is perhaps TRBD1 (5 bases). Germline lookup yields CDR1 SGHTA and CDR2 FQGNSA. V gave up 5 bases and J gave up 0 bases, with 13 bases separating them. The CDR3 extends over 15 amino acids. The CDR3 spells CASSTQGIANYGYTF. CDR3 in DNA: TGTGCCAGCAGCACCCAGGGAATAGCTAACTATGGCTACACCTTC. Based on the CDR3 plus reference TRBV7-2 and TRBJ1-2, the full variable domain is GAGVSQSPSNKVTEKGKDVELRCDPISGHTALYWYRQSLGQGLEFLIYFQGNSAPDKSGLPSDRFSAERTGGSVSTLTIQRTQQEDSAVYLCASSTQGIANYGYTFGSGTRLTVV.

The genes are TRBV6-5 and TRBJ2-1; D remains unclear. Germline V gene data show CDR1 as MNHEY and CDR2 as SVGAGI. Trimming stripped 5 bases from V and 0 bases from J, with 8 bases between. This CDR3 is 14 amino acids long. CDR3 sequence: CASSQEYSYNEQFF. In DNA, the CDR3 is TGTGCCAGCAGTCAGGAATACTCCTACAATGAGCAGTTCTTC.

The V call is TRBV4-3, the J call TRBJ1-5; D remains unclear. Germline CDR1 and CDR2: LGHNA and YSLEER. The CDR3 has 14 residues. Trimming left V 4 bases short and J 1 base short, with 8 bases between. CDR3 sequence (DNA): TGCGCCAGCAGCCTAAATCCCAGCAATCAGCCCCAGCATTTT. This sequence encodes CASSLNPSNQPQHF.

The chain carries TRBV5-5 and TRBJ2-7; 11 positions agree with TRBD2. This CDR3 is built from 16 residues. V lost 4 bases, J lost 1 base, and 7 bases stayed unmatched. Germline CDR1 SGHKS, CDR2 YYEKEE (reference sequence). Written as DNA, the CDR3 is TGTGCCAGCAGCCGCACTAGCGGGAGAGGGTCCTACGAGCAGTACTTC. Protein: CASSRTSGRGSYEQYF.

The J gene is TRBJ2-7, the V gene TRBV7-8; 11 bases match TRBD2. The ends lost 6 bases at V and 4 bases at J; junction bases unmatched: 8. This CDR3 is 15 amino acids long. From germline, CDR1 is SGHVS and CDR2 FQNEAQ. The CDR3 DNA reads TGTGCCAGCAGTCCCTTACTAGCGGGAGTGTACGAGCAGTACTTC. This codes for CASSPLLAGVYEQYF.

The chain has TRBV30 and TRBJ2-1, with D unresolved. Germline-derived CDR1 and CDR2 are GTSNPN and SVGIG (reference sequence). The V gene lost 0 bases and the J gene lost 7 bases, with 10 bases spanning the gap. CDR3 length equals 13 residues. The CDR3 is CAWSVMPGNEQFF. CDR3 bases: TGTGCCTGGAGTGTAATGCCGGGTAATGAGCAGTTCTTC. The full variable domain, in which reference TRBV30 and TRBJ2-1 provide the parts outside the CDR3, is SQTIHQWPATLVQPVGSPLSLECTVEGTSNPNLYWYRQAAGRGLQLLFYSVGIGQISSEVPQNLSASRPQDRQFILSSKKLLLSDSGFYLCAWSVMPGNEQFFGPGTRLTVL.

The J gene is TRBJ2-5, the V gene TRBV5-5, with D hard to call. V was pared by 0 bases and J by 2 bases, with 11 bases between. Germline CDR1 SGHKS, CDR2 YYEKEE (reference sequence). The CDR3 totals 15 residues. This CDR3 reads CASSLALYPQETQYF. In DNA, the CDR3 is TGTGCCAGCAGCTTGGCTCTATACCCACAAGAGACCCAGTACTTC.

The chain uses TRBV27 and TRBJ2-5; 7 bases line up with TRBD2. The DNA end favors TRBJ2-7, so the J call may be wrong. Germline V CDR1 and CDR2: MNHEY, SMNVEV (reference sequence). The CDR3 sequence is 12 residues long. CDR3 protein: CASSLGGYEQYF. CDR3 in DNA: TGTGCCAGCAGTTTGGGGGGGTACGAGCAGTACTTC.

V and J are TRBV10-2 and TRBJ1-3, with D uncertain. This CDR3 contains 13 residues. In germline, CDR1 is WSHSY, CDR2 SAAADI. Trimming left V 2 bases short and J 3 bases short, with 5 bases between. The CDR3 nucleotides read TGCGCCAGCAGTGAGACACGTGGAAACACCATATATTTT. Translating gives CASSETRGNTIYF.

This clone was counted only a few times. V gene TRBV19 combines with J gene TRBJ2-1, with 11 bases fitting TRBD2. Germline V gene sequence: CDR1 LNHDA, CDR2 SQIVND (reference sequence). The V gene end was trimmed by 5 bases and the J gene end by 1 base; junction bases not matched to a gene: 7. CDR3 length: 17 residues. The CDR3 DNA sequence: TGTGCCAGTAGTGCCTTTAGCGGGAGGGCTTCCTACAATGAGCAGTTCTTC. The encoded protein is CASSAFSGRASYNEQFF.

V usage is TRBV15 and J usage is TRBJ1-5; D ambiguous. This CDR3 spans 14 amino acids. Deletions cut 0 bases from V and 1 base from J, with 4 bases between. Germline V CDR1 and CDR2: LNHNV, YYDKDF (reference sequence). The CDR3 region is CATSRERSNQPQHF. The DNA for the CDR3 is TGTGCCACCAGCAGAGAGAGGAGCAATCAGCCCCAGCATTTT.

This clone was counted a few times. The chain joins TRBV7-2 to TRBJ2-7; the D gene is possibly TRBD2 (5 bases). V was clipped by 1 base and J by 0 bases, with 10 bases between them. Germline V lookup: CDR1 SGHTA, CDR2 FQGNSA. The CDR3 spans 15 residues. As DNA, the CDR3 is TGTGCCAGCAGCTTAGGAGGGAGTAGCTCCTACGAGCAGTACTTC. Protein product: CASSLGGSSSYEQYF.

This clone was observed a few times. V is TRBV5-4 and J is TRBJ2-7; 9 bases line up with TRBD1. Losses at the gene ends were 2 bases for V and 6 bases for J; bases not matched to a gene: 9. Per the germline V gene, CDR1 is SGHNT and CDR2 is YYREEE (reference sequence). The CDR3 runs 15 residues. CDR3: CASSFRDREGGEQYF. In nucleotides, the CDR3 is TGTGCCAGCAGCTTCCGGGACAGGGAGGGAGGCGAGCAGTACTTC.

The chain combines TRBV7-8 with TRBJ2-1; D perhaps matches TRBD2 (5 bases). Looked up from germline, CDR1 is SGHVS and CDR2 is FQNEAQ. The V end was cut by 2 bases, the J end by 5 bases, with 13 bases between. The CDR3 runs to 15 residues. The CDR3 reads CASSLPGSTNNEQFF. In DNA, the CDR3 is TGTGCCAGCAGCTTACCGGGGAGTACAAACAATGAGCAGTTCTTC.

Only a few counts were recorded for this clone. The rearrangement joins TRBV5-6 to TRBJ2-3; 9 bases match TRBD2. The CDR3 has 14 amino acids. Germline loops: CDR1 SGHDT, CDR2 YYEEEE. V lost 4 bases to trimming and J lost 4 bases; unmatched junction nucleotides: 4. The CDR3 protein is CASSASGIPDTQYF. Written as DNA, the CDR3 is TGTGCCAGCAGCGCTAGCGGGATCCCAGATACGCAGTATTTT.

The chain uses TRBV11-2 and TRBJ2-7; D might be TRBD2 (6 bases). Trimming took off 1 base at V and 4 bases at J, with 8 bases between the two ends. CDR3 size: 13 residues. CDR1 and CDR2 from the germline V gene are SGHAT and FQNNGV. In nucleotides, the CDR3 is TGTGCCAGCAGCTTAGCCCGGGAGTACGAGCAGTACTTC. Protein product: CASSLAREYEQYF. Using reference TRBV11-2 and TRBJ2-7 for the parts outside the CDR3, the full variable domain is EAGVAQSPRYKIIEKRQSVAFWCNPISGHATLYWYQQILGQGPKLLIQFQNNGVVDDSQLPKDRFSAERLKGVDSTLKIQPAKLEDSAVYLCASSLAREYEQYFGPGTRLTVT.

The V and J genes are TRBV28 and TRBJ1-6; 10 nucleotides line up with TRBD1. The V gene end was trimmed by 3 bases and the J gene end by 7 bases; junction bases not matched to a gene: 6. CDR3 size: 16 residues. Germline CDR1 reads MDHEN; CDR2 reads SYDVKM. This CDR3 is CASSFRRTGGNSPLHF. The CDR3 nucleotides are TGTGCCAGCAGTTTCCGCCGGACAGGGGGGAATTCACCCCTCCACTTT.

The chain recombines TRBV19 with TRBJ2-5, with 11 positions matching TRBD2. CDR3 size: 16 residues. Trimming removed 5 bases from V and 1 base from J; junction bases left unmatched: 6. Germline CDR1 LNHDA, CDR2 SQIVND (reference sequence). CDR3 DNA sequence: TGTGCCAGTAGTTCTCTGACTAGCGGGACCCAAGAGACCCAGTACTTC. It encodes CASSSLTSGTQETQYF. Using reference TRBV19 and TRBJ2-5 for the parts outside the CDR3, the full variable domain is DGGITQSPKYLFRKEGQNVTLSCEQNLNHDAMYWYRQDPGQGLRLIYYSQIVNDFQKGDIAEGYSVSREKKESFPLTVTSAQKNPTAFYLCASSSLTSGTQETQYFGPGTRLLVL.